The T cell receptor beta chain described here comes from a study of beta chain features in type 1 diabetes. As regards this clone: The antigen remains undetermined.

Regarding the study as a whole: Type 1 diabetes patients showed a moderate but significant shortening of TCRB CDR3s in all four CD4+ subsets.

The isolated RNA, all of it, was reverse transcribed, so expressed TCRB transcripts were what got sequenced. TCRdb keeps only in-frame clones here, not all; method: immunoSEQ multiplex PCR. The sample includes 100,000 to 150,000 clones, 9% of them seen just once. CDR3 length: 15 residues. The germline V gene has CDR1 MGHDK and CDR2 SYGVNS. With V trimmed by 6 bases and J by 4 bases, 9 bases remained unmatched. This clonotype was obtained from a man in his thirties or forties with type 1 diabetes. The sequenced sample was central memory CD4+ T cells from blood. V and J are TRBV25-1 and TRBJ1-5; 7 nucleotides match TRBD1. The CDR3 nucleotides read TGTGCCAGCAGCCCCGGTAAGGGGGCTAATCAGCCCCAGCATTTT. Translating it yields CASSPGKGANQPQHF.